A single T cell receptor (beta chain) is shown here with its context. The antigen this receptor binds is unknown. Base qualities are not provided; no much larger clone lies one nucleotide away. Using the deep immunoSEQ assay, TCR CDR3 regions were amplified from genomic DNA by multiplex PCR. Extracted genomic DNA from each cell subset was spread evenly across all wells of several immunoSEQ 96-well plates, with each plate serving as a replicate. For sorted subsets, each replicate PCR was loaded with approximately 190 ng genomic DNA, equivalent to approximately 27,000 T cell genomes. Purified libraries were quantified with a Qubit 3.0 fluorometer, sized on a Bioanalyzer 2100, and re-quantified with the KAPA Library Quantification kit. Every immunoSEQ 96-well plate was sequenced on a separate single-read 150-cycle Illumina NextSeq 550 flow cell. On the authors' methods: Because the immunoSEQ output included only junctional sequences and no quality scores, the filtering could not be the same as the filtering used for full-length reads. To assign V/J genes and CDR3, sequences were annotated against IMGT germline references using PyIR, a Python wrapper for IgBLAST v1.9. Reads with weak V/J assignments (E-value above 1e-6), missing CDR3, stop codons, out-of-frame junctions, or ambiguous translated residues were removed. V3J clonotypes were defined by identical inferred V gene, J gene, and CDR3 amino acid sequence. To compute the percentage overlap between repertoires, the number of shared unique clonotypes was divided by the size of the smaller repertoire. RTK rarefaction, the Chao1 estimator, and Recon v2.1 estimates of unobserved clonotypes were used to assess repertoire richness. OLGA was used to compute generation probabilities for all TCRbeta clonotypes that the gDNA method yielded from four donors. The source is immuneACCESS, and TCRdb retained only in-frame sequences with V and J called. Part of the clones is not carried over; for the studies checked, unresolved V genes explain less than half of this, and the remainder is unexplained. V and J calls and clone size come straight from that table; D and trimming were deduced from the DNA. Across this sample there are about 1.5 million clones, with around 97% seen only once. Roughly 1.2% of the sample comes from the top ten.

Donors were healthy HIV-negative adults with no recently reported acute infections or vaccinations. Every donor was a Caucasian adult living in Nashville, Tennessee, USA. CD4+ T cells were enriched by magnetic negative selection, after which naive cells were positively selected on CD45RA and the negative fraction was taken as the memory subset. Blood was collected by leukapheresis, and PBMCs were isolated by Ficoll-Histopaque density gradient centrifugation and then cryopreserved in liquid nitrogen vapor phase. Analytical flow cytometry was used to check the purity and quantity of each magnetically sorted T cell population. Genomic DNA was isolated from each sorted fraction and quantified by UV absorbance on a Nanodrop 2000c. The data stem from a study of shared clonotypes between healthy human individuals (dated by TCRdb to about 2020). A note on the overall study: The cohort comprised two women and a few men aged 18 to 49 years. For each donor, three plates each were used for CD4 naive and CD4 memory, two plates were used for CD8 naive, and one plate was used for CD8 memory. Blood TCR repertoires of 5 or 6 healthy adults were deeply sequenced to estimate repertoire size and the extent of clonotype sharing between individuals. Different laboratories and diverse techniques were used to prepare libraries and sequence TCR repertoires, to increase sequencing depth and limit assay-specific biases. Each donor's leukapheresis produced roughly between about 0.9 and 9.5 billion PBMCs. Overall results and qualifications from the work: Compared with non-shared clonotypes, clonotypes shared by all four sorted-subset donors had higher generation probabilities. Because the study included only a small number of donors, the genetic and exposure-history diversity represented was limited. Even with the large sequencing depth, rarefaction of the sorted-subset datasets indicated that sequencing was incomplete. Only blood was sampled, and tissue TCR repertoires likely differ from those in blood. Naive subsets generally had larger estimated clonotype richness than memory subsets. Across a few donors, approximately 4.9% of naive CD4, more than 3% of naive CD8, 2.3% of memory CD4, and 0.4% of memory CD8 clonotypes were shared. Pairwise subsampling indicated that sequencing depth was expected to affect the degree of clonotype sharing among donors.

Sequences were obtained from naive CD4+ T cells sorted from blood. Sample cell subset or site, as interpreted from the label and publication: CD45RA+ positively selected. The TCR was taken from a man aged 25-45 years in good health.

The CDR3 protein sequence reads: CASSESRGRGYEQYF. The bases are TGTGCCAGCAGTGAATCGAGGGGGAGGGGCTACGAGCAGTACTTC. This chain is built from TRBV6-1 and TRBJ2-7; TRBD2 is a possible D gene, resting on 7 matching bases. The CDR1 and CDR2 encoded by the germline V gene are MNHNS and SASEGT. The CDR3 numbers 15 residues from cysteine through phenylalanine. Kept here is only the CDR3 DNA, which spans 45 bases and is read in frame from base 1. A distance of 14 bases separates the germline ends of V and J, which lose 2 bases and 3 bases respectively.